A selection of T cell receptor beta chains follows, all from one sample in a study of cytomegalovirus exposure and HLA in healthy donors. Assay: immunoSEQ multiplex PCR; the TCRdb copy retains only in-frame clones and omits some. The table shows 70,000 to 95,000 clones, with more than 75% occurring only once. Source material: PBMCs. These receptor sequences come from a woman between 35 and 50 years old in good health and CMV-seropositive. The CDR3 runs from the conserved cysteine through the conserved F or W.

j_gene: TRBJ2-7; v_gene: TRBV5-5; CDR3aa: CASSTGLAKNEQYF
j_gene: TRBJ2-7; v_gene: TRBV7-2; CDR3aa: CASSSRQGQGLYEQYF
j_gene: TRBJ1-5; v_gene: TRBV18; CDR3aa: CASSPRGSARISNQPQHF
j_gene: TRBJ1-2; v_gene: TRBV9; CDR3aa: CASSVSVYYGYTF
j_gene: TRBJ2-6; v_gene: TRBV9; CDR3aa: CASSVVDRPGFGANVLTF
j_gene: TRBJ1-2; v_gene: TRBV5-1; CDR3aa: CASSLTHGANYGYTF
j_gene: TRBJ1-2; v_gene: TRBV6-1; CDR3aa: CASNKDREFRYGYTF
j_gene: TRBJ1-5; v_gene: TRBV6-6; CDR3aa: CASSPGQDNQPQHF
j_gene: TRBJ2-7; v_gene: TRBV13; CDR3aa: CASSSPGLLIYEQYF
j_gene: TRBJ1-2; v_gene: TRBV25-1; CDR3aa: CASSEYHGNYGYTF
j_gene: TRBJ2-2; v_gene: TRBV7-9; CDR3aa: CASRRDSNTGELFF
j_gene: TRBJ2-7; v_gene: TRBV18; CDR3aa: CASSSRQGAHEQYF
j_gene: TRBJ2-7; v_gene: TRBV6-5; CDR3aa: CASSRLAGFFYEQYF
j_gene: TRBJ2-5; v_gene: TRBV7-9; CDR3aa: CASREGGSETQYF
j_gene: TRBJ1-5; v_gene: TRBV5-1; CDR3aa: CASSLTGGSQPQHF
j_gene: TRBJ1-5; v_gene: TRBV30; CDR3aa: CAWSTLVGNQPQHF
j_gene: TRBJ2-5; v_gene: TRBV6-1; CDR3aa: CAILAGKETQYF
j_gene: TRBJ2-7; v_gene: TRBV7-2; CDR3aa: CASSLEGRKSSEQYF
j_gene: TRBJ1-3; v_gene: TRBV6-1; CDR3aa: CASISDRHSGNTIYF
j_gene: TRBJ1-5; v_gene: TRBV9; CDR3aa: CASSNGGPNQPQHF
j_gene: TRBJ1-2; v_gene: TRBV2; CDR3aa: CASSEARDRAAGTF
j_gene: TRBJ2-7; v_gene: TRBV29-1; CDR3aa: CGASEGEQYF